What follows is one T cell receptor beta chain and its context. When the RNA was reverse transcribed, random hexamers were used with an input of roughly 0.5 to 1 ug. Using its own MiXCR run on the immunoSEQ multiplex PCR reads, TCRdb lists one record per CDR3 protein. The table lists about 240,000 distinct CDR3 sequences, about 96% of them singletons. The data originate from a study of CD8 T cells in Susac syndrome. The sample was CD4+ T cells from PBMCs. This receptor was identified in a human donor with Susac syndrome.

As DNA, the CDR3 is TGTGCCAGCAGTGAAAAGCATAACACCGGGGAGCTGTTTTTT. It specifies CASSEKHNTGELFF. The rearrangement uses TRBV6-4 and TRBJ2-2; D remains unclear. CDR1 is MRHNA, CDR2 SNTAGT, per germline. This CDR3 comprises 14 residues. Trimming removed 3 bases at V and 2 bases at J, with 7 bases between.